Following are 31 T cell receptor beta chains from one sample sequenced in a study of cytomegalovirus exposure and HLA in healthy donors. A multiplex PCR was run with 60 Vbeta primers and 13 Jbeta primers. Clones were sequenced by immunoSEQ multiplex PCR, and TCRdb holds only the in-frame ones, with some missing. The sample data list more than 200,000 clones. The specimen sequenced was PBMCs. All receptors derive from a woman younger than 45 in good health and CMV-seropositive.

The chain couples TRBV15 to TRBJ1-2; D ambiguous. Germline lookup yields CDR1 LNHNV and CDR2 YYDKDF (reference sequence). V shed 5 bases and J shed 2 bases, with 12 bases lying between them. This CDR3 is built from 14 residues. Written as DNA, the CDR3 is TGTGCCACCAGCCGGGGAGGGAAGAACTATGGCTACACCTTC. Amino acids: CATSRGGKNYGYTF.

V is TRBV7-2 and J is TRBJ2-7; no clear D gene. V was shortened by 3 bases and J by 2 bases, with 8 bases between the two germline ends. The length of the CDR3 is 13 residues. CDR1 and CDR2 from the germline V gene are SGHTA and FQGNSA. The CDR3 DNA sequence: TGTGCCAGCAGCTTTGGGCAGACCTACGAGCAGTACTTC. This translates into CASSFGQTYEQYF.

The chain recombines TRBV10-1 with TRBJ1-1; possible D gene TRBD1, 5 bases. In germline, CDR1 is WNHNN, CDR2 SYGVQD (reference sequence). The CDR3 covers 14 residues. V was clipped by 1 base and J by 2 bases, with 8 bases between them. CDR3 loop: CASSEWGGNTEAFF. CDR3 DNA sequence: TGCGCCAGCAGTGAGTGGGGGGGTAACACTGAAGCTTTCTTT.

This chain connects TRBV10-3 to TRBJ2-7; the match to TRBD1 covers 7 bases. With V trimmed by 11 bases and J by 0 bases, 10 bases remained unmatched. The CDR3 has 14 amino acids. Germline-derived CDR1 and CDR2 are ENHRY and SYGVKD. CDR3 residues: CAALRDSNSYEQYF. The DNA of the CDR3 is TGTGCCGCGCTCCGGGACAGTAACTCCTACGAGCAGTACTTC.

This chain joins TRBV10-3 and TRBJ1-4; no clear D. CDR1 is ENHRY and CDR2 is SYGVKD in the germline V gene. With 9 bases removed from V and 2 bases from J, the gap between germline ends came to 16 bases. The CDR3 is 15 amino acids. Here the CDR3 reads CAIRSGQSTNEKLFF. In nucleotides, the CDR3 is TGTGCCATAAGAAGTGGTCAGTCCACTAATGAAAAACTGTTTTTT.

The chain joins TRBV5-8 to TRBJ1-5, with unresolved D. The V end was cut by 4 bases, the J end by 4 bases, with 9 bases between. The CDR3 is 13 residues long. Germline V gene data show CDR1 as SGHTS and CDR2 as YDEGEE. In nucleotides, the CDR3 is TGTGCCAGCAGCGAAGCCGTTAATCAGCCCCAGCATTTT. Its translation is CASSEAVNQPQHF.

This chain links TRBV29-1 with TRBJ2-1; 7 bases are shared with TRBD2. This CDR3 has 15 residues. V gave up 6 bases and J gave up 8 bases; unmatched junction bases: 16. Germline V gene lookup returns CDR1 SQVTM and CDR2 ANQGSEA. CDR3 nucleotide sequence: TGCAGCGTCCCCTCATGGACCTCGGCGGGGGATGAGCAGTTCTTC. Its translation: CSVPSWTSAGDEQFF.

The chain has TRBV18 and TRBJ1-2; no firm D call. Per germline, CDR1 KGHSH and CDR2 LQKENI. V shed 4 bases and J shed 4 bases, with 13 bases lying between them. The CDR3 is made up of 14 amino acids. The CDR3 protein is CASSRLDLGYGYTF. The CDR3 DNA sequence: TGTGCCAGCTCACGCCTGGATCTAGGCTATGGCTACACCTTC. The whole variable domain, remainder taken from reference TRBV18 and TRBJ1-2, is NAGVMQNPRHLVRRRGQEARLRCSPMKGHSHVYWYRQLPEEGLKFMVYLQKENIIDESGMPKERFSAEFPKEGPSILRIQQVVRGDSAAYFCASSRLDLGYGYTFGSGTRLTVV.

The chain carries TRBV19 and TRBJ2-7; 9 nucleotides line up with TRBD1. The CDR3 is made up of 15 amino acids. Germline V gene data show CDR1 as LNHDA and CDR2 as SQIVND (reference sequence). With 6 bases clipped from V and 5 bases from J, the junction kept 11 bases outside the gene matches. This CDR3 is CASSVTGDRAHEQYF. As DNA, the CDR3 is TGTGCCAGTAGCGTAACGGGGGACAGGGCCCACGAGCAGTACTTC.

CDR3 bases: TGCGCCAGCAGCGCGGACATCAATCAGCCCCAGCATTTT. As protein: CASSADINQPQHF. V and J are TRBV5-1 and TRBJ1-5, with D maybe TRBD1 (5 bases). The germline V gene has CDR1 SGHRS and CDR2 YFSETQ. V gave up 4 bases and J gave up 3 bases, with 8 bases separating them. The CDR3 sequence is 13 residues long.

This chain connects TRBV25-1 to TRBJ2-3; 8 positions agree with TRBD2. Losses at the gene ends were 3 bases for V and 2 bases for J; bases not matched to a gene: 4. The V gene's germline CDR1 is MGHDK and CDR2 SYGVNS. There are 15 residues in the CDR3. In DNA, the CDR3 is TGTGCCAGCAGTGAGGAGCGGGGGTACACAGATACGCAGTATTTT. As protein: CASSEERGYTDTQYF.

The chain recombines TRBV7-9 with TRBJ2-1; 14 nucleotides line up with TRBD2. V was clipped by 3 bases and J by 9 bases; unmatched bases: 7. Germline CDR1 and CDR2: SEHNR and FQNEAQ (reference sequence). The CDR3 length is 16 residues. This chain's CDR3 is CASSFSGTSGRGEQFF. The CDR3 region has the DNA TGTGCCAGCAGCTTCTCCGGGACTAGCGGGAGAGGTGAGCAGTTCTTC.

The rearrangement uses TRBV15 and TRBJ2-3, with TRBD2 matching 13 bases. Unmatched junction bases numbered 7, after V lost 5 bases and J lost 2 bases. CDR3 length equals 17 residues. The germline gives CDR1 LNHNV, CDR2 YYDKDF (reference sequence). This CDR3 is CATSFPGLAGPTDTQYF. The CDR3 nucleotides read TGTGCCACCAGCTTTCCGGGACTAGCGGGGCCCACAGATACGCAGTATTTT.

The chain combines TRBV4-1 with TRBJ1-1; no reliable D call. Germline V lookup: CDR1 MGHRA, CDR2 YSYEKL. V dropped 0 bases and J dropped 3 bases, with 5 bases sitting between them. This CDR3 region has 13 residues. The CDR3 protein is CASSQERDTEAFF. In DNA, the CDR3 is TGCGCCAGCAGCCAAGAGAGGGACACTGAAGCTTTCTTT.

The chain recombines TRBV5-1 with TRBJ2-7; 8 bases map to TRBD1. CDR1 and CDR2 (germline): SGHRS, YFSETQ. The CDR3 consists of 13 residues. The junction had 9 bases not matched to a gene; V was cut back by 7 bases and J by 6 bases. CDR3 loop: CASGGIDRGEQYF. Written as DNA, the CDR3 is TGCGCCAGCGGAGGGATTGACAGGGGCGAGCAGTACTTC.

The rearrangement links TRBV6-6 to TRBJ1-1; TRBD1 matches 8 bases. The CDR3 runs 15 residues. CDR1 is MNHNY and CDR2 is SVGAGI in the germline V gene (reference sequence). V lost 0 bases and J lost 5; bases outside the gene matches: 5. The CDR3 nucleotides are TGTGCCAGCAGTTACTCGGGACAGGTCGGGACTGAAGCTTTCTTT. Encoded protein: CASSYSGQVGTEAFF.

This chain links TRBV6-1 with TRBJ2-1; 15 nucleotides line up with TRBD2. With V trimmed by 3 bases and J by 7 bases, 10 bases remained unmatched. This CDR3 has 18 residues. The germline gives CDR1 MNHNS, CDR2 SASEGT. Here the CDR3 reads CASSDGLAGGTKGNEQFF. CDR3 coding DNA: TGTGCCAGCAGTGACGGACTAGCGGGAGGGACTAAAGGGAATGAGCAGTTCTTC.

V is TRBV29-1 and J is TRBJ1-1, with TRBD1 identical over 8 bases. This CDR3 is built from 16 residues. CDR1 and CDR2 from the germline V gene are SQVTM and ANQGSEA. J lost 1 base, V lost 3 bases, and 10 bases had no gene match. The CDR3 DNA follows: TGCAGCGTTGAGGGTCAGGGGGCTGCACGGAACACTGAAGCTTTCTTT. It codes for CSVEGQGAARNTEAFF.

Here the CDR3 DNA reads TGCGCCAGCAGCCAAAGAACGGGGGGTGAGCAGTTCTTC. The encoded protein is CASSQRTGGEQFF. The chain uses TRBV4-1 and TRBJ2-1, with 7 bases that match TRBD2. Losses at the gene ends were 2 bases for V and 9 bases for J; bases not matched to a gene: 4. The CDR3 totals 13 residues. Germline CDR1 MGHRA, CDR2 YSYEKL.

The chain employs TRBV7-7 and TRBJ2-5; TRBD1 agrees at 7 bases. This CDR3 has 13 residues. V was clipped by 1 base and J by 4 bases; unmatched bases: 0. Germline CDR1 is SSHAT and CDR2 is FNYEAQ (reference sequence). CDR3 nucleotide sequence: TGTGCCAGCAGCTTAGACAGGGGAGAGACCCAGTACTTC. Encoded protein: CASSLDRGETQYF. Supplemented by reference TRBV7-7 and TRBJ2-5, the full variable domain reads GAGVSQSPRYKVTKRGQDVTLRCDPISSHATLYWYQQALGQGPEFLTYFNYEAQPDKSGLPSDRFSAERPEGSISTLTIQRTEQRDSAMYRCASSLDRGETQYFGPGTRLLVL.

The chain recombines TRBV28 with TRBJ1-1; unclear D gene. Trimming pared 6 bases from V and 13 bases from J, leaving 12 bases between. The CDR3 has 10 residues. CDR1 and CDR2 from the germline V gene are MDHEN and SYDVKM. The CDR3: CASRVRVSFF. In DNA, the CDR3 is TGTGCCAGCAGAGTCCGAGTTAGTTTCTTT. Full variable domain (missing parts from reference TRBV28 and TRBJ1-1): DVKVTQSSRYLVKRTGEKVFLECVQDMDHENMFWYRQDPGLGLRLIYFSYDVKMKEKGDIPEGYSVSREKKERFSLILESASTNQTSMYLCASRVRVSFFGQGTRLTVV.

CDR3: CASSPGFLGGRNEQFF. DNA of the CDR3: TGCGCCAGCAGCCCAGGGTTCCTTGGGGGCCGGAATGAGCAGTTCTTC. This chain joins TRBV4-1 and TRBJ2-1; possibly TRBD1 for D (6 bases). The germline V gene has CDR1 MGHRA and CDR2 YSYEKL. The CDR3 has 16 amino acids. Trimming cost V 4 bases and J 7 bases, with 20 bases left between them.

This chain connects TRBV4-3 to TRBJ2-7; TRBD2 aligns across 10 bases. After removal of 4 bases from V and 3 bases from J, the junction contained 6 bases not matched to a gene. The CDR3 totals 15 residues. Germline V lookup: CDR1 LGHNA, CDR2 YSLEER. The CDR3, as DNA: TGCGCCAGCAGCCGGACGGAGCGGGAGGGCTACGAGCAGTACTTC. Its protein is CASSRTEREGYEQYF.

The chain links TRBV7-9 to TRBJ2-3, with D unresolved. CDR3 length equals 17 residues. Germline CDR1 and CDR2: SEHNR and FQNEAQ (reference sequence). V lost 5 bases and J 0 bases, leaving 18 bases between the germline ends. The CDR3 loop reads CASSLGLRFSSTDTQYF. The DNA for the CDR3 is TGTGCCAGCAGCCTAGGGCTCAGGTTTTCTAGCACAGATACGCAGTATTTT.

The J gene is TRBJ2-7, the V gene TRBV7-2; 12 positions match TRBD1. From germline, CDR1 is SGHTA and CDR2 FQGNSA. The CDR3 loop spans 14 amino acids. V trimming: 6 bases; J trimming: 6 bases; junction bases outside the gene matches: 6. CDR3 sequence: CASSFRDRGREQYF. In DNA, the CDR3 is TGTGCCAGCAGTTTCCGGGACAGGGGGCGCGAGCAGTACTTC.

The chain employs TRBV28 and TRBJ2-5; 11 bases fit TRBD1. The CDR3 sequence is 17 residues long. CDR1 and CDR2 from the germline V gene are MDHEN and SYDVKM. The J segment lost 4 bases and the V segment lost 3 bases, leaving 10 bases of the junction unmatched. CDR3 protein: CASSLVGRTGGVETQYF. The CDR3, as DNA: TGTGCCAGCAGTTTGGTGGGACGGACAGGGGGCGTAGAGACCCAGTACTTC.

J is TRBJ1-1 and V is TRBV2, with D unresolved. Trimming pared 3 bases from V and 3 bases from J, leaving 8 bases between. Germline V gene data show CDR1 as SNHLY and CDR2 as FYNNEI. The CDR3 is 13 residues long. CDR3 in amino acids: CASSDTRDTEAFF. As DNA, the CDR3 is TGTGCCAGCAGTGATACTAGGGACACTGAAGCTTTCTTT.

The J gene is TRBJ1-3, the V gene TRBV5-8, with D tentatively TRBD1 (6 bases). This CDR3 is built from 16 residues. Germline V gene lookup returns CDR1 SGHTS and CDR2 YDEGEE. The V end lost 4 bases, the J end lost 1 base, and 15 bases lay between the germline ends. CDR3 residues: CASSLTDRRSGNTIYF. The CDR3, as DNA: TGTGCCAGCAGCCTAACGGACAGAAGGTCTGGAAACACCATATATTTT. Using reference TRBV5-8 and TRBJ1-3 for the parts outside the CDR3, the full variable domain is EAGVTQSPTHLIKTRGQQATLRCSPISGHTSVYWYQQALGLGLQFLLWYDEGEERNRGNFPPRFSGRQFPNYSSELNVNALELEDSALYLCASSLTDRRSGNTIYFGEGSWLTVV.

The rearrangement uses TRBV14 and TRBJ2-7; 7 positions match TRBD2. Trimming at V came to 0 bases and at J to 4 bases, leaving 6 bases not matched to a gene. Germline loops: CDR1 SGHDN, CDR2 FVKESK. The CDR3 spans 15 residues. In DNA form, the CDR3 reads TGTGCCAGCAGCCAAGAAGGTCTAGCGGCGTACGAGCAGTACTTC. Translation: CASSQEGLAAYEQYF.

V is TRBV18 and J is TRBJ1-1, with a weak D call TRBD1 (5 bases). Germline CDR1 is KGHSH and CDR2 is LQKENI. CDR3 length: 15 amino acids. V was clipped by 0 bases and J by 4 bases, with 12 bases between them. The CDR3 loop is CASSPPSSGGTEAFF. The CDR3 DNA sequence: TGTGCCAGCTCACCACCGTCCTCGGGGGGCACTGAAGCTTTCTTT.

The gene calls are TRBV28 and TRBJ2-3; 10 bases align to TRBD1. CDR1 is MDHEN, CDR2 SYDVKM, per germline. Trimming cost V 6 bases and J 6 bases; bases outside gene matches: 9. The CDR3 has 15 amino acids. CDR3 residues: CASSRDRGRGDTQYF. CDR3 nucleotide sequence: TGTGCCAGCAGCCGTGACAGGGGGCGAGGGGATACGCAGTATTTT.